The 24 T cell receptor beta chains presented below share a single source sample, sequenced in a study of T cell responses to AZD1222 COVID-19 vaccine. TCRdb's copy holds only in-frame clones and misses some; the assay was immunoSEQ multiplex PCR. The sample has 55,000 to 90,000 clones, roughly 84% seen once; the top ten hold about 10%. Sample: peripheral blood, taken on day 0 of AZD1222 vaccination. The receptor source for this set is an adult in good health.

The chain uses TRBV7-8 and TRBJ1-1; tentative D call: TRBD1 (6 bases). V was cut by 5 bases and J by 10 bases, with 20 bases left in between. CDR1 is SGHVS and CDR2 is FQNEAQ in the germline V gene. The CDR3 contains 14 residues. In DNA, the CDR3 is TGTGCCAGCAGCGTGACAGGAGGGTTGCGGGGAGCTTTCTTT. As protein: CASSVTGGLRGAFF.

This clone was found once. The chain carries TRBV6-5 and TRBJ2-2; maybe TRBD1 (5 bases). The CDR3 consists of 15 residues. The germline V and J ends were trimmed by 6 bases and 2 bases, with 13 bases remaining between them. Per germline, CDR1 MNHEY and CDR2 SVGAGI. The chain's CDR3 is CASRTIQVNTGELFF. In DNA form, the CDR3 reads TGTGCCAGCAGAACCATACAGGTTAACACCGGGGAGCTGTTTTTT.

J is TRBJ1-2 and V is TRBV3-1 (or the pseudogene TRBV3-2); D is unresolved. The V gene's germline CDR1 is LGHDT and CDR2 YNNKEL (reference sequence). The CDR3 covers 15 residues. Trimming pared 3 bases from V and 5 bases from J, leaving 16 bases between. The CDR3 loop reads CASSQQPVSGYGYTF. The CDR3 bases are TGTGCCAGCAGCCAGCAGCCCGTATCGGGATATGGCTACACCTTC.

Here the CDR3 reads CASSSLLQGSYGYTF. In DNA form, the CDR3 reads TGTGCCAGCAGCTCGTTATTACAGGGGTCATATGGCTACACCTTC. This chain joins TRBV5-4 and TRBJ1-2; 7 bases match TRBD1. The CDR3 contains 15 residues. V shed 3 bases, J shed 5 bases, and the junction held 10 bases outside the gene matches. The germline V gene has CDR1 SGHNT and CDR2 YYREEE (reference sequence).

The chain recombines TRBV7-2 with TRBJ2-1; D is perhaps TRBD2 (5 bases). Germline CDR1 is SGHTA and CDR2 is FQGNSA. V gave up 5 bases and J gave up 6 bases, with 14 bases separating them. The CDR3 contains 14 residues. The CDR3 protein is CASSLERYVNEQFF. As DNA, the CDR3 is TGTGCCAGCAGCCTCGAGCGGTACGTCAATGAGCAGTTCTTC.

The chain links TRBV14 to TRBJ1-3; the D is unclear. CDR1 and CDR2 from the germline V gene are SGHDN and FVKESK. The V and J ends lost 4 bases and 4 bases respectively, with 11 bases between them. The CDR3 consists of 14 residues. The chain's CDR3 is CASSPVTGGNTIYF. CDR3 DNA sequence: TGTGCCAGCAGCCCCGTGACGGGAGGAAACACCATATATTTT.

The chain is built from TRBV7-9 and TRBJ2-7, with D tentatively TRBD1 (6 bases). The CDR3 sequence is 16 residues long. CDR1 is SEHNR and CDR2 is FQNEAQ in the germline V gene (reference sequence). V lost 5 bases, J lost 6 bases, and 23 bases lay in between. Here the CDR3 DNA reads TGTGCCAGCAGCCTGACGGACAGACCCGGTTCTTTCGAGCAGTACTTC. Encoded protein: CASSLTDRPGSFEQYF.

The gene calls are TRBV28 and TRBJ1-2, with 7 bases identical to TRBD1. The ends lost 6 bases at V and 3 bases at J; junction bases unmatched: 4. CDR1 and CDR2 (germline): MDHEN, SYDVKM. There are 13 residues in the CDR3. The CDR3 DNA is TGTGCCAGCAGGTCCGGGACAGACTATGGCTACACCTTC. Translated, it gives CASRSGTDYGYTF.

The genes are TRBV28 and TRBJ1-5; D is ambiguous. This CDR3 is 13 amino acids long. Between the trimmed V and J ends, which lost 6 bases and 2 bases, there was a span of 8 bases. Germline loops: CDR1 MDHEN, CDR2 SYDVKM. The CDR3 DNA sequence: TGTGCCAGCAGGGCTGGGGGCAATCAGCCCCAGCATTTT. This translates into CASRAGGNQPQHF.

The V gene is TRBV7-9, the J gene TRBJ2-1, with 8 bases lining up with TRBD2. The CDR3 consists of 15 residues. CDR1 is SEHNR and CDR2 is FQNEAQ in the germline V gene (reference sequence). With 5 bases clipped from V and 7 bases from J, the junction kept 10 bases outside the gene matches. CDR3: CASSVDGGALNEQFF. DNA for the CDR3: TGTGCCAGCAGCGTCGACGGGGGGGCTTTGAATGAGCAGTTCTTC.

Only one count was recorded for this clone. The junction and the germline gene differ at one end; a read error may be behind it. V usage is TRBV20-1 and J usage is TRBJ2-7; maybe TRBD2 (6 bases). Germline V gene data show CDR1 as DFQATT and CDR2 as SNEGSKA (reference sequence). The CDR3 extends over 9 amino acids. The CDR3 nucleotides read TGCAGTGCTATGAAACAACTAGCATTC. Its translation: CSAMKQLAF.

The gene calls are TRBV5-6 and TRBJ2-1; no reliable D call. The germline V and J ends were trimmed by 7 bases and 0 bases, with 11 bases remaining between them. The CDR3 is 14 residues long. Germline CDR1 reads SGHDT; CDR2 reads YYEEEE. The CDR3 loop is CASHGGSSYNEQFF. CDR3 nucleotide sequence: TGTGCCAGCCATGGCGGTAGCTCCTACAATGAGCAGTTCTTC.

V usage is TRBV6-5 and J usage is TRBJ2-3, with 13 nucleotides matching TRBD2. Trimming at V came to 7 bases and at J to 6 bases, leaving 7 bases not matched to a gene. Germline V gene data show CDR1 as MNHEY and CDR2 as SVGAGI. The CDR3 runs 15 residues. This CDR3 is CASTRLAGGGDTQYF. The DNA of the CDR3 is TGTGCCAGCACTCGACTAGCGGGGGGTGGGGATACGCAGTATTTT.

This chain links TRBV4-2 with TRBJ2-7, with D maybe TRBD1 (5 bases). Germline V gives CDR1 LGHNA, CDR2 YNFKEQ. This CDR3 spans 19 amino acids. Trimming stripped 2 bases from V and 0 bases from J, with 23 bases between. This CDR3 is CASSQNPRGSRRSSYEQYF. The CDR3 nucleotides read TGTGCCAGCAGCCAAAATCCAAGGGGCTCCCGAAGGAGCTCCTACGAGCAGTACTTC.

V is TRBV28 and J is TRBJ1-5, with D possibly being TRBD1 (6 bases). This CDR3 has 14 amino acids. Between the trimmed V and J ends, which lost 7 bases and 4 bases, there was a span of 14 bases. The germline V gene has CDR1 MDHEN and CDR2 SYDVKM. CDR3 coding DNA: TGTGCCAGCAAAACCCCAGGGGAAAATCAGCCCCAGCATTTT. Translated, it gives CASKTPGENQPQHF.

The chain employs TRBV7-3 and TRBJ2-3, with 8 bases identical to TRBD2. The CDR3 runs to 15 residues. Trimming at V came to 4 bases and at J to 4 bases, leaving 7 bases not matched to a gene. Germline CDR1 SGHTA, CDR2 FQGTGA. CDR3 DNA sequence: TGTGCCAGCAGCTCGAGGACTAGCCCCCCAGATACGCAGTATTTT. Its protein is CASSSRTSPPDTQYF.

The V and J genes are TRBV12-3 or TRBV12-4 and TRBJ1-1, with a possible D match to TRBD1 (5 bases). The V end lost 6 bases, the J end lost 4 bases, and 12 bases lay between the germline ends. The CDR3 length is 13 residues. CDR3 DNA sequence: TGTGCCAGCAGCCGTGATGGGGGCACTGAAGCTTTCTTT. It yields the protein CASSRDGGTEAFF.

The rearrangement joins TRBV19 to TRBJ2-7; 12 nucleotides line up with TRBD2. This CDR3 comprises 14 residues. Germline V gives CDR1 LNHDA, CDR2 SQIVND (reference sequence). J lost 3 bases, V lost 6 bases, and 3 bases had no gene match. The CDR3 DNA follows: TGTGCCAGTAGCCGGACTAGCGGGGACTACGAGCAGTACTTC. This encodes CASSRTSGDYEQYF.

The genes are TRBV5-8 and TRBJ1-5; TRBD1 matches 7 bases. V lost 4 bases to trimming and J lost 3 bases; unmatched junction nucleotides: 7. Germline CDR1 reads SGHTS; CDR2 reads YDEGEE. CDR3 length equals 15 residues. CDR3 bases: TGTGCCAGCAGCGTGGGGACAGTTCACAATCAGCCCCAGCATTTT. It codes for CASSVGTVHNQPQHF.

J is TRBJ2-3 and V is TRBV27, with 9 nucleotides matching TRBD2. Germline CDR1 and CDR2: MNHEY and SMNVEV (reference sequence). V dropped 6 bases and J dropped 6; count of bases not matched to a gene: 19. CDR3 length: 18 residues. CDR3 coding DNA: TGTGCCAGCAGCCCCAAATTCGGGCTAGCGGGGACCCGCGATACGCAGTATTTT. Translating gives CASSPKFGLAGTRDTQYF.

This clone was found once. V is TRBV30 and J is TRBJ1-1; D is uncertain. The germline gives CDR1 GTSNPN, CDR2 SVGIG (reference sequence). This CDR3 is built from 11 residues. With 7 bases removed from V and 7 bases from J, the gap between germline ends came to 13 bases. CDR3 nucleotides: TGTGCCTCCTCATTGACTGTTGAAGCTTTCTTT. Amino acid sequence: CASSLTVEAFF.

Worth noting for this clone: A junction boundary mismatches the germline segment, possibly from a read error. The V gene is TRBV18, the J gene TRBJ1-2; possible D gene TRBD1, 5 bases. Looked up from germline, CDR1 is KGHSH and CDR2 is LQKENI. The length of the CDR3 is 12 residues. The CDR3 region has the DNA TGTGCCAGCTCAACACCCCTACAGACAGCTACCTTC. Protein: CASSTPLQTATF.

This chain uses TRBV6-5 with TRBJ1-1; 9 bases align to TRBD1. This CDR3 has 16 residues. The V and J ends lost 2 bases and 0 bases, in that order; junction bases with no gene match: 4. Germline CDR1 and CDR2: MNHEY and SVGAGI. CDR3 protein: CASSYRTGVLNTEAFF. In DNA form, the CDR3 reads TGTGCCAGCAGTTACCGGACAGGGGTGTTGAACACTGAAGCTTTCTTT.

The chain joins TRBV7-2 to TRBJ1-2; D might be TRBD1 (5 bases). The length of the CDR3 is 14 residues. CDR1 and CDR2 from the germline V gene are SGHTA and FQGNSA. The V end was cut by 7 bases, the J end by 4 bases, with 16 bases between. The CDR3 region is CASTPQGTGYGYTF. For the CDR3, the DNA is TGTGCCAGCACCCCCCAAGGGACGGGCTATGGCTACACCTTC.